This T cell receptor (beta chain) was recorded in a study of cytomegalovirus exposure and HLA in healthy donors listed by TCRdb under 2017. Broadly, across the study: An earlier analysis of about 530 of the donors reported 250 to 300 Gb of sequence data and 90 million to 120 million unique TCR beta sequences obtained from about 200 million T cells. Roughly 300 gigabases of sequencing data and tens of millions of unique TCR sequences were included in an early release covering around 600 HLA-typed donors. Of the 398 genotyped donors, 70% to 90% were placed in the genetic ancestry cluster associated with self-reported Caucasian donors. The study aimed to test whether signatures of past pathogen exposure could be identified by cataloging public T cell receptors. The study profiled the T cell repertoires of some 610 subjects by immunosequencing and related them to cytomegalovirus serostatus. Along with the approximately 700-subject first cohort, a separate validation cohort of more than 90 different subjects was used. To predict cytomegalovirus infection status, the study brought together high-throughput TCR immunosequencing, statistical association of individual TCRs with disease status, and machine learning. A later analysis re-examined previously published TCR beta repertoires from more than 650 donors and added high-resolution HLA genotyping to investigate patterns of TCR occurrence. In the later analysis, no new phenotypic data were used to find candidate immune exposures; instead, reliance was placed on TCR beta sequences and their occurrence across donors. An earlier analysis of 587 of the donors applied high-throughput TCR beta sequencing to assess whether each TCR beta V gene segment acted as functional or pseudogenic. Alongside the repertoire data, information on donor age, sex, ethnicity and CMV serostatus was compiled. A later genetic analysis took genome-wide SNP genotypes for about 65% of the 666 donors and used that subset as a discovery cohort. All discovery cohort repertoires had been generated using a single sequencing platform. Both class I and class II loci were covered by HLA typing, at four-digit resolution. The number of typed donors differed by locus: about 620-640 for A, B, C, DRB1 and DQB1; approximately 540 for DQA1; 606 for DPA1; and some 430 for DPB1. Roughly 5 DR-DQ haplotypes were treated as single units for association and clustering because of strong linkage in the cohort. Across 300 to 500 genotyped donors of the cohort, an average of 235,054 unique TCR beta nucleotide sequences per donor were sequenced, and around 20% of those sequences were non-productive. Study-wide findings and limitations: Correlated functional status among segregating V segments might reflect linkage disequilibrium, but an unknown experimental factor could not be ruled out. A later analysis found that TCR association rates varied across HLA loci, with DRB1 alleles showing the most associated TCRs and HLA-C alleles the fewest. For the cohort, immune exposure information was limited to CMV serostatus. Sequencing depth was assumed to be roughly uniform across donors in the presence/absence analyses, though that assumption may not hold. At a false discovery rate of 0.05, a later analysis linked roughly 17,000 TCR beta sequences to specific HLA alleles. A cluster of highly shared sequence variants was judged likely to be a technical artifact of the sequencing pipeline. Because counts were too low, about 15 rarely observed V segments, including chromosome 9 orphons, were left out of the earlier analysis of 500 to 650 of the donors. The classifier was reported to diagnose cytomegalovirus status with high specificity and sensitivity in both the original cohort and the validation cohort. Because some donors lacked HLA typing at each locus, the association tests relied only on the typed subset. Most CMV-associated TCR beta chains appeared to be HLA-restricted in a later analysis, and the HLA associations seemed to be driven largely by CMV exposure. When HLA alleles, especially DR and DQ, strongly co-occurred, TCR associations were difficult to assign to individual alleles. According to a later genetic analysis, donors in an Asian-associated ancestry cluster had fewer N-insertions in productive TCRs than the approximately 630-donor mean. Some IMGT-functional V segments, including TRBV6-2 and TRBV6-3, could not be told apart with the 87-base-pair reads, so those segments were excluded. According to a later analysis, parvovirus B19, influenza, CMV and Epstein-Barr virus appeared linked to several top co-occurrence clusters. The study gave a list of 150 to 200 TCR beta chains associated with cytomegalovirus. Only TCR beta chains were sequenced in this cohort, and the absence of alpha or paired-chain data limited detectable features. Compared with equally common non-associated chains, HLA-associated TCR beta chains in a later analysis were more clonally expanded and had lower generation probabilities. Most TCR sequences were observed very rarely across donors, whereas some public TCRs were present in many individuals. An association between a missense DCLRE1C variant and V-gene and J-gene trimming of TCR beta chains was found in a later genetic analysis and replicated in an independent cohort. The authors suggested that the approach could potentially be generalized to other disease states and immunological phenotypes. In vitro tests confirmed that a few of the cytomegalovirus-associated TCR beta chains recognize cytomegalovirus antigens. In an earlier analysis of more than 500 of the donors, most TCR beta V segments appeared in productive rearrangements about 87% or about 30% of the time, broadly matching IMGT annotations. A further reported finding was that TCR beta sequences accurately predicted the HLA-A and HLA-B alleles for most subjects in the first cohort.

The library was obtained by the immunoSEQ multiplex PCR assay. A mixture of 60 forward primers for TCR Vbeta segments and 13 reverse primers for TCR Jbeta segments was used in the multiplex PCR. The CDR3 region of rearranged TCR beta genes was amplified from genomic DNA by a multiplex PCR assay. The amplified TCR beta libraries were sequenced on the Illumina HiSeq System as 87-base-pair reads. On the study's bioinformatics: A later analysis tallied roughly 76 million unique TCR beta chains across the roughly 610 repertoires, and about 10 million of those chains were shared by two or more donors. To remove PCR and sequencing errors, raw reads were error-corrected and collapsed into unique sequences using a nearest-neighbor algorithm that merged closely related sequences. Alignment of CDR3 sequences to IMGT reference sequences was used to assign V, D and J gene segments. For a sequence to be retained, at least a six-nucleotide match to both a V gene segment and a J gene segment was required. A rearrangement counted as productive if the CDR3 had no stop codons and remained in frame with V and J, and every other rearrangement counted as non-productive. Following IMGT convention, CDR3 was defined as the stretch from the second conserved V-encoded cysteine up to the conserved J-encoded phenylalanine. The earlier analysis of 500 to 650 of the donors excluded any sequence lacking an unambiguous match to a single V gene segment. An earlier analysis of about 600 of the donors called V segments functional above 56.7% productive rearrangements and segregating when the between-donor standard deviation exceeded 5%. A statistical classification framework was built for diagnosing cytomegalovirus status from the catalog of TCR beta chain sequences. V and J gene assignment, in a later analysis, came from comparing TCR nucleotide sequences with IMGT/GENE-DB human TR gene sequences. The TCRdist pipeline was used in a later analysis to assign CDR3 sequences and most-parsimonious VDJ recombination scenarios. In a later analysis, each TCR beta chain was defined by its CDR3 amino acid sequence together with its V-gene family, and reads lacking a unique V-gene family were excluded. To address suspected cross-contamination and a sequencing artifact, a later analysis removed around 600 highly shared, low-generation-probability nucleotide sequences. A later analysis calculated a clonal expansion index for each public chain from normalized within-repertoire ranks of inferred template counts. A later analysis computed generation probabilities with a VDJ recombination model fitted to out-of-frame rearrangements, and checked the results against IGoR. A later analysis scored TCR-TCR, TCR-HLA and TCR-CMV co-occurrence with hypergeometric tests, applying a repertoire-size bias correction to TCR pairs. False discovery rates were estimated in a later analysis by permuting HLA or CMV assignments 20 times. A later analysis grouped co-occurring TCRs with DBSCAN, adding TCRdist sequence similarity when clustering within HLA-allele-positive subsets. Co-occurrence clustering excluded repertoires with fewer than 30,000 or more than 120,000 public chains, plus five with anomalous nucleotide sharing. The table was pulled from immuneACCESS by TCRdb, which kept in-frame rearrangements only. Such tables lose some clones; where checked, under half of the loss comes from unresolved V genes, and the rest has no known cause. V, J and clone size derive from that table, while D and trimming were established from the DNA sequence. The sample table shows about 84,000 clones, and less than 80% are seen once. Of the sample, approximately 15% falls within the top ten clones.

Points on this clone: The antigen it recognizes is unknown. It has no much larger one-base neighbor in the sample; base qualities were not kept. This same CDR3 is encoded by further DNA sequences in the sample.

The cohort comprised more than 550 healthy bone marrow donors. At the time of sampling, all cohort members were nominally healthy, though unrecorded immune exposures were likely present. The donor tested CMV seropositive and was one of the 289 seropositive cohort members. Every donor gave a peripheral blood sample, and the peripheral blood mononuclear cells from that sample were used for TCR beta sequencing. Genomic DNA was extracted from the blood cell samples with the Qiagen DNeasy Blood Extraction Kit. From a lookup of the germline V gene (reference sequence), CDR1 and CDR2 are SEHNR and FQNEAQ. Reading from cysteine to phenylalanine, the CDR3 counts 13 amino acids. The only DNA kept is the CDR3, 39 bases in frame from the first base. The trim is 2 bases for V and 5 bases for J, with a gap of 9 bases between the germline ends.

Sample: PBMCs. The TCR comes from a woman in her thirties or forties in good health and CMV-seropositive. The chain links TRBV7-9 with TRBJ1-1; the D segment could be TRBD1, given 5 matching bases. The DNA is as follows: TGTGCCAGCAGCTTACAGGGTAGTACTGAAGCTTTCTTT. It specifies CASSLQGSTEAFF.